This TCR beta chain was found in a study of Ad26.COV2.S vaccination and SARS-CoV-2 variants. Clones were sequenced by immunoSEQ multiplex PCR, and TCRdb holds only the in-frame ones, with some missing. The sample lists fewer than 500,000 clones, about 88% seen once, with about 2.7% in the top ten. Treatment here: around 19 received Ad26.COV2.S at low or high dose, single or two shots; 5 received placebo; per-sample allocation not given. Samples came from day 63 after the first vaccine or placebo injection. Germline assignment: CDR1 LGHNT and CDR2 FRNRAP. This CDR3 has 15 amino acids. The V gene end was trimmed by 5 bases and the J gene end by 3 bases; junction bases not matched to a gene: 5.

This sample comprised peripheral blood, obtained in a trial of Ad26.COV2.S vaccine versus placebo. The genes are TRBV12-5 and TRBJ2-3; 10 nucleotides agree with TRBD1. The sequence was collected from a person between 18 and 65 years old who received the Ad26.COV2.S COVID-19 vaccine or a placebo. The CDR3 coding sequence is TGTGCTAGTGGTAAGACAGGGGGCGGAACAGATACGCAGTATTTT. This gives the protein CASGKTGGGTDTQYF.